A selection of T cell receptor beta chains follows, all from one sample in a study of a mutant IDH1 vaccine in newly diagnosed glioma. Sequencing was performed with immunoSEQ multiplex PCR; in TCRdb, only in-frame clones are kept and a portion is missing. The data show tens of thousands of clones, 93% seen once. This sample comprised PBMCs, obtained from a glioma patient treated with radiotherapy, temozolomide or both. The receptors originated from a man between 35 and 55 years old with glioma. Each CDR3 is given without its conserved first and last residue. The D gene is left open where the match is weak.

j_call d_call v_call cdr3_aa
TRBJ2-5 TRBD2 TRBV7-7 ASSLTGEGGETQY
TRBJ2-3 TRBD1 TRBV9 ASSSRTGKEADTQY
TRBJ1-1 NA TRBV11-3 ASSPRGWVLEHSDTEAF
TRBJ2-3 NA TRBV6-1 ASSDFGLSQY
TRBJ2-7 NA TRBV4-2 ASSLGTANSYEQY
TRBJ2-7 NA TRBV30 AWSRRYYEQY
TRBJ2-5 NA TRBV10-3 AISEILPGAQETQY
TRBJ1-5 NA TRBV5-5 ASSLEPSLQPQH
TRBJ1-5 NA TRBV2 ASSEGRSNQPQH
TRBJ1-5 NA TRBV7-9 ASSNGNQPQH
TRBJ1-1 NA TRBV19 ASSRVLNTEAF
TRBJ1-5 TRBD1 TRBV6-6 ASTQGGIQPQH
TRBJ1-6 NA TRBV14 ASSQGTTPNSPLH
TRBJ1-4 NA TRBV2 ASTRISATPPEKLF
TRBJ2-3 TRBD2 TRBV19 ASSIVTSGEVDTQY
TRBJ2-5 NA TRBV2 ASSEVTAQETQY
TRBJ1-1 NA TRBV6-6 ASSSLFDGNTEAF